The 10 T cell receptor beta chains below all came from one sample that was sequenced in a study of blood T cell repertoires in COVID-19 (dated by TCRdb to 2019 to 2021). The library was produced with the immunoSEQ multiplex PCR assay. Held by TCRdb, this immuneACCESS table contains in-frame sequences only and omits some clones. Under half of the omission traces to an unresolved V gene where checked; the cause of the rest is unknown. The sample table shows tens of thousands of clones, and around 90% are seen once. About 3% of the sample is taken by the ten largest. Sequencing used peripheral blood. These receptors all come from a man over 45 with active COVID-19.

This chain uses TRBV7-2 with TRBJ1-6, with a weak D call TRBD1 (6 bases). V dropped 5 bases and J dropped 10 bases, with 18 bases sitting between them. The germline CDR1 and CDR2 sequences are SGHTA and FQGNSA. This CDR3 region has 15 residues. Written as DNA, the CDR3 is TGTGCCAGCAGCCCCGGGGCAGGGGAGGGGTCACCCCTCCACTTT. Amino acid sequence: CASSPGAGEGSPLHF. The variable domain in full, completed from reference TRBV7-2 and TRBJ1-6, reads GAGVSQSPSNKVTEKGKDVELRCDPISGHTALYWYRQSLGQGLEFLIYFQGNSAPDKSGLPSDRFSAERTGGSVSTLTIQRTQQEDSAVYLCASSPGAGEGSPLHFGNGTRLTVT.

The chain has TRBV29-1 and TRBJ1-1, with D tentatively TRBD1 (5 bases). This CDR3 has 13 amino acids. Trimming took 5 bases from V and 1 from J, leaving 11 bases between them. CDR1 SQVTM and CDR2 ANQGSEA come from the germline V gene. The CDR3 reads CSVSQGSNTEAFF. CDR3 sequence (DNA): TGCAGCGTTAGTCAGGGATCGAACACTGAAGCTTTCTTT.

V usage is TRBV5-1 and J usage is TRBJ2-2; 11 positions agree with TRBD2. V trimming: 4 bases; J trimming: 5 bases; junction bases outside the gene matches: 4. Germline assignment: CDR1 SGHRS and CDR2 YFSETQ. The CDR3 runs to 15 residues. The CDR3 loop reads CASSPVAGGTGELFF. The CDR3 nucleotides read TGCGCCAGCAGCCCGGTAGCGGGAGGGACCGGGGAGCTGTTTTTT.

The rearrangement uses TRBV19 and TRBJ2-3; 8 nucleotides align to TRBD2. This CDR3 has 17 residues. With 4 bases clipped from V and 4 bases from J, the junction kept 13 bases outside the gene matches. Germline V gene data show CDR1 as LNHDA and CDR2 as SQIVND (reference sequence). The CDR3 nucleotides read TGTGCCAGTAGTAGGGGGGTAAGCGGGAGTCCGTCAGATACGCAGTATTTT. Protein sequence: CASSRGVSGSPSDTQYF.

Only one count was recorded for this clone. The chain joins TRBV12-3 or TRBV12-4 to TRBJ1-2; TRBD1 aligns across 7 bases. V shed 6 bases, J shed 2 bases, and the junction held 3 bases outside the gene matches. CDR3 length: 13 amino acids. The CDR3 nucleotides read TGTGCCAGCAGCCGGGGACAGAACTATGGCTACACCTTC. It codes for CASSRGQNYGYTF.

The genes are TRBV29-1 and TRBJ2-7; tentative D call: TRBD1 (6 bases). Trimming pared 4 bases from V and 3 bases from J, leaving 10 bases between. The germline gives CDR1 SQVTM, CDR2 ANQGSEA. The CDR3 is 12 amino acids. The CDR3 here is CSVGLRGYEQYV. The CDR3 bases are TGCAGCGTTGGTCTCAGGGGCTACGAGCAGTACGTC.

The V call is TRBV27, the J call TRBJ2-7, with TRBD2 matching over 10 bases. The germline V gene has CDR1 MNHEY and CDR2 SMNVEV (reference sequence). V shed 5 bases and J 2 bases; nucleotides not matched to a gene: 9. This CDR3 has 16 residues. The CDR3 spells CASSLHRLAGTYEQYF. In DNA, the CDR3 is TGTGCCAGCAGTCTCCACCGACTAGCGGGCACCTACGAGCAGTACTTC.

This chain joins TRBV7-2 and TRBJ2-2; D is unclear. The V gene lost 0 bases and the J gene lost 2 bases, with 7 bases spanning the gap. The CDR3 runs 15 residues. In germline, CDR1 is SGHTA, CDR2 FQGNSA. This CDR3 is CASSLASLNTGELFF. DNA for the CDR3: TGTGCCAGCAGCTTAGCGTCACTTAACACCGGGGAGCTGTTTTTT.

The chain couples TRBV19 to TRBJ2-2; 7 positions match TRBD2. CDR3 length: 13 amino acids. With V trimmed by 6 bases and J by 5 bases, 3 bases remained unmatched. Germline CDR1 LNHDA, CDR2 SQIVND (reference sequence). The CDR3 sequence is CASRVGGTGELFF. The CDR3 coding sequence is TGTGCCAGTAGAGTCGGGGGGACCGGGGAGCTGTTTTTT.

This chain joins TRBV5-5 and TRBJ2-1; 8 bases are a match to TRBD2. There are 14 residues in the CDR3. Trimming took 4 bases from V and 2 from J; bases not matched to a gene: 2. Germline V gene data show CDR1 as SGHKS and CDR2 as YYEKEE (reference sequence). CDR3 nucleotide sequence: TGTGCCAGCAGCCCGCGGGGGGCCTACAATGAGCAGTTCTTC. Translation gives CASSPRGAYNEQFF.